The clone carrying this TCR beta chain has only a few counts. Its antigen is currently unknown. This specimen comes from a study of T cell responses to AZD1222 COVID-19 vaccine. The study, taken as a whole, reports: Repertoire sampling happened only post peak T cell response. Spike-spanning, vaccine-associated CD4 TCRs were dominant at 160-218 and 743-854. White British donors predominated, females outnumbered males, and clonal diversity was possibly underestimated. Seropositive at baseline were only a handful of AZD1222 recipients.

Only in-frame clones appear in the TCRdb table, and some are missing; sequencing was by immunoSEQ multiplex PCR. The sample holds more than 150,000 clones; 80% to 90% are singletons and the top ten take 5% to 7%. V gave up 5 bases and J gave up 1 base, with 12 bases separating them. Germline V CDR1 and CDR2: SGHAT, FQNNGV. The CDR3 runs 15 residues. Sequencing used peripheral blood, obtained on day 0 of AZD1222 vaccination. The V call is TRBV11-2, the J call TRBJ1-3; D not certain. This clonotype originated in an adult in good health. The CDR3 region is CASSEEHQSGNTIYF. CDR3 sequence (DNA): TGTGCCAGCAGCGAAGAACACCAATCTGGAAACACCATATATTTT.